A selection of T cell receptor beta chains follows, all from one sample in a study of blood T cell repertoires in COVID-19. Libraries were prepared by immunoSEQ multiplex PCR; TCRdb keeps only in-frame clonotypes and omits some of them. The sample lists 150,000 to 200,000 clones, 65% to 90% occurring once. The sequenced sample was PBMCs or T cells enriched from blood (not recorded which). All receptors come from a man aged 45-65 years who had recovered from COVID-19. The CDR3 runs from the conserved cysteine through the conserved F or W. The D gene is left open where the match is weak. Expanded clones get a size class; other rows say once, few or many, or leave the size out.

J gene: TRBJ1-2; clone size: -; V gene: TRBV3-1/TRBV3-2; D gene: -; CDR3 DNA: TGTGCCAGCAGCCATATCAGAAGCTATGGCTACACCTTC; CDR3 protein: CASSHIRSYGYTF
J gene: TRBJ2-1; clone size: -; V gene: TRBV5-5; D gene: -; CDR3 DNA: TGTGCCAGCAGCTTGGGCCTAAACAATGAGCAGTTCTTC; CDR3 protein: CASSLGLNNEQFF
J gene: TRBJ1-5; clone size: -; V gene: TRBV6-2/TRBV6-3; D gene: -; CDR3 DNA: TGTGCCAGCAGCCTAACGGCGGGCAATCAGCCCCAGCATTTT; CDR3 protein: CASSLTAGNQPQHF
J gene: TRBJ1-1; clone size: -; V gene: TRBV2; D gene: -; CDR3 DNA: TGTGCCAGCACGTTGGGGGCGAACACTGAAGCTTTCTTT; CDR3 protein: CASTLGANTEAFF
J gene: TRBJ2-3; clone size: -; V gene: TRBV14; D gene: -; CDR3 DNA: TGTGCCAGCAGCCAAAACCCCTTAGCTTTTGGCGCAGATACGCAGTATTTT; CDR3 protein: CASSQNPLAFGADTQYF
J gene: TRBJ2-5; clone size: -; V gene: TRBV5-1; D gene: -; CDR3 DNA: TGCGCCAGCAGCTACAAAGAGACCCAGTACTTC; CDR3 protein: CASSYKETQYF
J gene: TRBJ1-5; clone size: -; V gene: TRBV19; D gene: -; CDR3 DNA: TGTGCCAGTACGGGAATGGGCAATCAGCCCCAGCATTTT; CDR3 protein: CASTGMGNQPQHF
J gene: TRBJ2-1; clone size: -; V gene: TRBV11-2; D gene: -; CDR3 DNA: TGTGCCAGCAGCTTCCGGGACTCTATGAATGAGCAGTTCTTC; CDR3 protein: CASSFRDSMNEQFF
J gene: TRBJ1-4; clone size: -; V gene: TRBV7-8; D gene: -; CDR3 DNA: TGTGCCAGCAGGGCAGGCACAACTAATGAAAAACTGTTTTTT; CDR3 protein: CASRAGTTNEKLFF
J gene: TRBJ2-1; clone size: many; V gene: TRBV29-1; D gene: -; CDR3 DNA: TGCAGCGTTGAATCAGGGTACTACAATGAGCAGTTCTTC; CDR3 protein: CSVESGYYNEQFF
J gene: TRBJ1-5; clone size: -; V gene: TRBV6-5; D gene: TRBD1; CDR3 DNA: TGTGCCAGCAGCCCCGGGACAGGGAATCAGCCCCAGCATTTT; CDR3 protein: CASSPGTGNQPQHF
J gene: TRBJ2-2; clone size: -; V gene: TRBV3-1/TRBV3-2; D gene: TRBD1; CDR3 DNA: TGTGCCAGCAGACTAAGTACAGGGGTGGTCGGGGAGCTGTTTTTT; CDR3 protein: CASRLSTGVVGELFF
J gene: TRBJ1-2; clone size: -; V gene: TRBV4-1; D gene: -; CDR3 DNA: TGCGCCAGCAGCCAACAAGAGGGTAACTATGGCTACACCTTC; CDR3 protein: CASSQQEGNYGYTF
J gene: TRBJ1-5; clone size: -; V gene: TRBV10-3; D gene: TRBD1; CDR3 DNA: TGTGCCATCAGTGAATCCGGGACAGGGGCCAATCAGCCCCAGCATTTT; CDR3 protein: CAISESGTGANQPQHF
J gene: TRBJ1-1; clone size: -; V gene: TRBV30; D gene: TRBD1; CDR3 DNA: TGTGCCTGGAGTGGACAGGGTTGGGCTGAAGCTTTCTTT; CDR3 protein: CAWSGQGWAEAFF
J gene: TRBJ2-1; clone size: -; V gene: TRBV4-1; D gene: TRBD2; CDR3 DNA: TGCGCCAGCAGCCAACCCGGCGGGGGGGCCTCCTACAATGAGCAGTTCTTC; CDR3 protein: CASSQPGGGASYNEQFF
J gene: TRBJ2-3; clone size: -; V gene: TRBV28; D gene: TRBD1; CDR3 DNA: TGTGCCAGCCTTTCCCCCGGACAGGGCACAGATACGCAGTATTTT; CDR3 protein: CASLSPGQGTDTQYF
J gene: TRBJ1-4; clone size: -; V gene: TRBV6-4; D gene: TRBD1; CDR3 DNA: TGTGCCAGCAGTGAGAGGACAGGGCATGAAAAACTGTTTTTT; CDR3 protein: CASSERTGHEKLFF
J gene: TRBJ1-3; clone size: -; V gene: TRBV2; D gene: -; CDR3 DNA: TGTGCCAGCAGGGGGCTTGGAAACACCATATATTTT; CDR3 protein: CASRGLGNTIYF
J gene: TRBJ1-2; clone size: -; V gene: TRBV15; D gene: -; CDR3 DNA: TGTGCCACCAGCGAAGAGGGTATTCACTATGGCTACACCTTC; CDR3 protein: CATSEEGIHYGYTF
J gene: TRBJ2-7; clone size: -; V gene: TRBV12-5; D gene: -; CDR3 DNA: TGTGCTAGTGGTTTATCGAGCTACGAGCAGTACTTC; CDR3 protein: CASGLSSYEQYF
J gene: TRBJ1-2; clone size: -; V gene: TRBV3-1/TRBV3-2; D gene: TRBD1; CDR3 DNA: TGTGCCAGCAGCCAGGCACAGGGGAGAGGGGGCTACACCTTC; CDR3 protein: CASSQAQGRGGYTF
J gene: TRBJ1-4; clone size: -; V gene: TRBV28; D gene: -; CDR3 DNA: TGTGCCAGCAGTTTAGGGGGGAAACTGTTTTTT; CDR3 protein: CASSLGGKLFF
J gene: TRBJ1-2; clone size: -; V gene: TRBV18; D gene: -; CDR3 DNA: TGTGCCAGCTCGGCAGGGTCGACAACAAACTATGGCTACACCTTC; CDR3 protein: CASSAGSTTNYGYTF
J gene: TRBJ1-5; clone size: -; V gene: TRBV3-1/TRBV3-2; D gene: -; CDR3 DNA: TGTGCCAGCAGCCTGGGGGGTAGCAATCAGCCCCAGCATTTT; CDR3 protein: CASSLGGSNQPQHF
J gene: TRBJ1-5; clone size: -; V gene: TRBV27; D gene: -; CDR3 DNA: TGTGCCAGCAGCTTCGGGACAAACAATCAGCCCCAGCATTTT; CDR3 protein: CASSFGTNNQPQHF
J gene: TRBJ1-1; clone size: few; V gene: TRBV11-2; D gene: -; CDR3 DNA: TGTGCCAGCAGCTTAGCTCCGGAAGCTTTCTTT; CDR3 protein: CASSLAPEAFF
J gene: TRBJ1-2; clone size: -; V gene: TRBV10-1; D gene: -; CDR3 DNA: TGCGCCAGCAGTGAGCGGCGGGAAGGGGTTCGCTACACCTTC; CDR3 protein: CASSERREGVRYTF
J gene: TRBJ1-2; clone size: -; V gene: TRBV6-5; D gene: TRBD1; CDR3 DNA: TGTGCCAGCAGGGACAGGGTGGGAAACTATGGCTACACCTTC; CDR3 protein: CASRDRVGNYGYTF
J gene: TRBJ2-1; clone size: -; V gene: TRBV6-5; D gene: TRBD1; CDR3 DNA: TGTGCCAGCAGTCGGGACAGGAGCAATGAGCAGTTCTTC; CDR3 protein: CASSRDRSNEQFF
J gene: TRBJ2-3; clone size: -; V gene: TRBV14; D gene: -; CDR3 DNA: TGTGCCAGCAGCCAAGAGGAGTTTCTGGTGAGCACAGATACGCAGTATTTT; CDR3 protein: CASSQEEFLVSTDTQYF
J gene: TRBJ1-2; clone size: -; V gene: TRBV5-6; D gene: TRBD1; CDR3 DNA: TGTGCCAGCAGCCCGGGGACAGGGGGCTACACCTTC; CDR3 protein: CASSPGTGGYTF
J gene: TRBJ2-4; clone size: -; V gene: TRBV19; D gene: TRBD1; CDR3 DNA: TGTGCCAGTAGTACCCTGACAGGGCCCGGTAGACAAGGAAACATTCAGTACTTC; CDR3 protein: CASSTLTGPGRQGNIQYF
J gene: TRBJ1-5; clone size: -; V gene: TRBV7-8; D gene: -; CDR3 DNA: TGTGCCAGCAGCCCTCGCGAGGGCAATCAGCCCCAGCATTTT; CDR3 protein: CASSPREGNQPQHF
J gene: TRBJ1-6; clone size: -; V gene: TRBV30; D gene: -; CDR3 DNA: TGTGCCTGGAGTGTACGCAGGTATAATTCACCCCTCCACTTT; CDR3 protein: CAWSVRRYNSPLHF
J gene: TRBJ1-5; clone size: -; V gene: TRBV2; D gene: TRBD1; CDR3 DNA: TGTGCCAGCAGTGAAGCGAGGACAGGGGGTCAGCCCCAGCATTTT; CDR3 protein: CASSEARTGGQPQHF
J gene: TRBJ2-7; clone size: -; V gene: TRBV30; D gene: TRBD2; CDR3 DNA: TGTGCCTGGGGCGCCGGGGGGGCGCGCTACGAGCAGTACTTC; CDR3 protein: CAWGAGGARYEQYF
J gene: TRBJ2-7; clone size: once; V gene: TRBV29-1; D gene: -; CDR3 DNA: TGCAGCGCTGCGACCTACGAGCAGTACTTC; CDR3 protein: CSAATYEQYF
J gene: TRBJ2-5; clone size: -; V gene: TRBV12-3/TRBV12-4; D gene: -; CDR3 DNA: TGTGCCAGCACTCTGAGTGGGACCCAGTACTTC; CDR3 protein: CASTLSGTQYF
J gene: TRBJ2-2; clone size: few; V gene: TRBV7-8; D gene: -; CDR3 DNA: TGTGCCAGCAGCTTAAGGGTGGGCAGGGCGAACACCGGGGAGCTGTTTTTT; CDR3 protein: CASSLRVGRANTGELFF
J gene: TRBJ1-3; clone size: -; V gene: TRBV18; D gene: TRBD1; CDR3 DNA: TGTGCCAGCTCACCTGCCGGGACAGTCTCTGGAAACACCATATATTTT; CDR3 protein: CASSPAGTVSGNTIYF
J gene: TRBJ2-3; clone size: -; V gene: TRBV3-1/TRBV3-2; D gene: TRBD2; CDR3 DNA: TGTGCCAGCAGCACACTAGCGGGGGGCGCAGATACGCAGTATTTT; CDR3 protein: CASSTLAGGADTQYF
J gene: TRBJ2-3; clone size: many; V gene: TRBV27; D gene: -; CDR3 DNA: TGTGCCAGCAGCCCCTTAGGGCTAGCAGGAGATACGCAGTATTTT; CDR3 protein: CASSPLGLAGDTQYF
J gene: TRBJ2-3; clone size: once; V gene: TRBV2; D gene: TRBD2; CDR3 DNA: TGTGCCAGCGGAGTAGCGGGGGCGGAGAACACAGATACGCAGTATTTT; CDR3 protein: CASGVAGAENTDTQYF
J gene: TRBJ1-3; clone size: -; V gene: TRBV3-1/TRBV3-2; D gene: -; CDR3 DNA: TGTGCCAGCAGCCAAGATCCTAGAGTTTACAGGGCTAACTCTGGAAACACCATATATTTT; CDR3 protein: CASSQDPRVYRANSGNTIYF
J gene: TRBJ1-4; clone size: -; V gene: TRBV29-1; D gene: -; CDR3 DNA: TGCAGCGTTGCATTGGGGCAGGGGATAAAAACTAATGAAAAACTGTTTTTT; CDR3 protein: CSVALGQGIKTNEKLFF
J gene: TRBJ2-3; clone size: -; V gene: TRBV4-2; D gene: TRBD2; CDR3 DNA: TGTGCCAGCAGCCAGAGAGCGGGGGGGGGCACAGATACGCAGTATTTT; CDR3 protein: CASSQRAGGGTDTQYF
J gene: TRBJ1-1; clone size: -; V gene: TRBV12-3/TRBV12-4; D gene: -; CDR3 DNA: TGTGCCAGCAGCCCCTTCCGGAACACTGAAGCTTTCTTT; CDR3 protein: CASSPFRNTEAFF
J gene: TRBJ2-2; clone size: once; V gene: TRBV15; D gene: TRBD1; CDR3 DNA: TGTGCCACCAGCAGAGGACAGGGGGCGAACACCGGGGAGCTGTTTTTT; CDR3 protein: CATSRGQGANTGELFF
J gene: TRBJ1-2; clone size: -; V gene: TRBV7-9; D gene: -; CDR3 DNA: TGTGCCAGCAGCAACCAGGGGTCGAGGGATGGCTACACCTTC; CDR3 protein: CASSNQGSRDGYTF
J gene: TRBJ2-7; clone size: once; V gene: TRBV30; D gene: -; CDR3 DNA: TGTGCCTGGAGTGTGCCGGGCGAGCAGTACTTC; CDR3 protein: CAWSVPGEQYF
J gene: TRBJ1-4; clone size: -; V gene: TRBV19; D gene: TRBD1; CDR3 DNA: TGTGCCAGTAGTCGCCGATCCGGGACAGTTAATGAAAAACTGTTTTTT; CDR3 protein: CASSRRSGTVNEKLFF
J gene: TRBJ2-5; clone size: -; V gene: TRBV7-7; D gene: TRBD1; CDR3 DNA: TGTGCTAGCAGCTTAAACAGGGGCTCTCAAGAGACCCAGTACTTC; CDR3 protein: CASSLNRGSQETQYF
J gene: TRBJ2-7; clone size: -; V gene: TRBV11-2; D gene: TRBD2; CDR3 DNA: TGTGCCAGCAGCTTCCGGGGGGGCGAGCAGTACTTC; CDR3 protein: CASSFRGGEQYF
J gene: TRBJ2-7; clone size: -; V gene: TRBV28; D gene: -; CDR3 DNA: TGTGCCAGCGTTGGGAGTTACGAGCAGTACTTC; CDR3 protein: CASVGSYEQYF
J gene: TRBJ1-2; clone size: few; V gene: TRBV5-1; D gene: -; CDR3 DNA: TGCGCCAGCAGCCAGAACTCTCAGGGTGATGGCTACACCTTC; CDR3 protein: CASSQNSQGDGYTF
J gene: TRBJ1-1; clone size: -; V gene: TRBV11-2; D gene: TRBD1; CDR3 DNA: TGTGCCAGCAGCCGAGGACAGGGTAGAGGTACTGAAGCTTTCTTT; CDR3 protein: CASSRGQGRGTEAFF